This TCR beta chain was retrieved from a study of T cell responses to AZD1222 COVID-19 vaccine. Study conclusions and caveats: Breadth and depth of Spike-specific TCRs rose after two AZD1222 doses.

Clones were sequenced by immunoSEQ multiplex PCR, and TCRdb holds only the in-frame ones, with some missing. This table holds approximately 110,000 clones, around 90% found once. The CDR3 sequence is 15 residues long. Germline V gene sequence: CDR1 SGHTA, CDR2 FQGTGA. Trimming left V 5 bases short and J 0 bases short, with 11 bases between. Points on this clone: Its target is unknown.

Sequenced here: peripheral blood, sampled on day 0 of AZD1222 vaccination. This sequence was found in an adult in good health. V and J are TRBV7-3 and TRBJ2-1; no reliable D call. The CDR3 sequence: CASSPVPLSYNEQFF. The CDR3 nucleotides are TGTGCCAGCAGCCCGGTGCCCCTCTCCTACAATGAGCAGTTCTTC. Based on the CDR3 plus reference TRBV7-3 and TRBJ2-1, the full variable domain is GAGVSQTPSNKVTEKGKYVELRCDPISGHTALYWYRQSLGQGPEFLIYFQGTGAADDSGLPNDRFFAVRPEGSVSTLKIQRTERGDSAVYLCASSPVPLSYNEQFFGPGTRLTVL.